The source of this T cell receptor beta chain is a study of blood T cell repertoires in COVID-19. For the study at large: Samples of COVID-19 (acute and convalescent) were obtained from the United States, Italy and Spain. Sample material is recorded as cDNA or gDNA derived from T cells, B-cell-depleted T cells, or PBMCs.

Original methodology: Amplification with reference gene primers provided the estimates of nucleated cell counts. The table came from immunoSEQ multiplex PCR; TCRdb's copy has only in-frame clones and leaves some out. D and trimming were read from the DNA, whereas the V and J calls and clone size are those reported in that table. Among just under 350,000 clones listed, over 80% were seen once. Followed over time, Seattle patients had been enrolled while infection was active. The CDR3 is 13 amino acids. Deletions cut 8 bases from V and 2 bases from J, with 13 bases between. Germline CDR1 SNHLY, CDR2 FYNNEI. This clone was found once.

V and J are TRBV2 and TRBJ2-7; the D gene is possibly TRBD2 (5 bases). What was sequenced was peripheral blood. This TCR came from a woman aged 45-59 years with COVID-19, enrolled during active disease. The CDR3 bases are TGTGCCAGCCGTGGCGAGGGAGCCTACGAGCAGTACTTC. This sequence encodes CASRGEGAYEQYF. The variable domain in full, with the rest retrieved from reference TRBV2 and TRBJ2-7, is EPEVTQTPSHQVTQMGQEVILRCVPISNHLYFYWYRQILGQKVEFLVSFYNNEISEKSEIFDDQFSVERPDGSNFTLKIRSTKLEDSAMYFCASRGEGAYEQYFGPGTRLTVT.